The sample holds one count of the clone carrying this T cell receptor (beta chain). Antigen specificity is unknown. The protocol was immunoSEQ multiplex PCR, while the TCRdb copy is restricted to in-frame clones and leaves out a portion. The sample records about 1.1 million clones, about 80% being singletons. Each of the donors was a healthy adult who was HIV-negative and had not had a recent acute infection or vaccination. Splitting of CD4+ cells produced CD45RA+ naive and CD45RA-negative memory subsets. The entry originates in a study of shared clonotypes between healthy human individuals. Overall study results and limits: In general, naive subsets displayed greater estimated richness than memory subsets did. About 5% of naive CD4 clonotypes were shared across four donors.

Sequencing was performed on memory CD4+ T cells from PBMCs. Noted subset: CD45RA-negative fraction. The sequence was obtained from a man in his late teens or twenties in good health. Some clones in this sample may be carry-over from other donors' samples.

The CDR3 reads CATSKTGTSGRAVDEQFF. The CDR3 DNA sequence: TGTGCCACCAGCAAGACCGGGACTAGCGGGAGGGCCGTAGATGAGCAGTTCTTC. The chain employs TRBV15 and TRBJ2-1; TRBD2 agrees at 16 bases. This CDR3 is built from 18 residues. Looked up from germline, CDR1 is LNHNV and CDR2 is YYDKDF (reference sequence). J gave up 8 bases and V 4 bases, and 11 bases lay outside the gene matches.